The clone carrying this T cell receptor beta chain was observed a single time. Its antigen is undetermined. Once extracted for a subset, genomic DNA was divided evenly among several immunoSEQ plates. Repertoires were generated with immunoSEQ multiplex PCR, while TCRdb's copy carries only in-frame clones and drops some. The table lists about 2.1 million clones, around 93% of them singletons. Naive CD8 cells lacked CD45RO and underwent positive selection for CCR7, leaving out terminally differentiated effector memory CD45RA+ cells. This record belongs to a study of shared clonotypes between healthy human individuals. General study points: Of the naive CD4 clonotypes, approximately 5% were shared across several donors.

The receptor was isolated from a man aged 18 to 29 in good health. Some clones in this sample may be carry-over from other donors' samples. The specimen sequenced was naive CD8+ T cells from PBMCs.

The CDR3 region has the DNA TGTGCCAGCAGCTTAAGGGCTAGCTGGAATGAGCAGTTCTTC. Its protein product is CASSLRASWNEQFF. The rearrangement uses TRBV7-6 and TRBJ2-1; a weak D match, TRBD2 (5 bases). The CDR3 totals 14 residues. Trimming took off 2 bases at V and 7 bases at J, with 12 bases between the two ends. CDR1 is SGHVS and CDR2 is FNYEAQ in the germline V gene.